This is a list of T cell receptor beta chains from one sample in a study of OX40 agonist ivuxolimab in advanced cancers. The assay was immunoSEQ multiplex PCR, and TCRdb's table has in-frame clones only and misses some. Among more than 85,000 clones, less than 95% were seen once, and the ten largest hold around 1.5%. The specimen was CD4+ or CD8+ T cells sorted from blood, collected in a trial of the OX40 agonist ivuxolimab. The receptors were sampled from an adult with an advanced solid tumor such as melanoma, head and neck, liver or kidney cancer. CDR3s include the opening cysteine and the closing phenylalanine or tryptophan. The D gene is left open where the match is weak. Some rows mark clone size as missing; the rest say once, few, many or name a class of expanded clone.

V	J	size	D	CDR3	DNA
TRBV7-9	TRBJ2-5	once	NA	CASSFYGETQYF	TGTGCCAGCAGCTTTTACGGGGAGACCCAGTACTTC
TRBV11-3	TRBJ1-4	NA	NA	CASSLGRVEGGEKLFF	TGTGCCAGCAGCTTAGGGAGGGTCGAAGGCGGTGAAAAACTGTTTTTT
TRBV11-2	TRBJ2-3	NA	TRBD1	CASRSGDRGPTDTQYF	TGTGCCAGCAGGTCCGGGGACAGGGGGCCCACAGATACGCAGTATTTT
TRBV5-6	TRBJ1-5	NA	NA	CASSPTTGRARPNQPQHF	TGTGCCAGCAGCCCCACGACGGGCAGGGCGAGGCCTAATCAGCCCCAGCATTTT
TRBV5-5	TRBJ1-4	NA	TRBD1	CASTQRAGGEKLFF	TGTGCCAGCACCCAGCGGGCAGGGGGTGAAAAACTGTTTTTT
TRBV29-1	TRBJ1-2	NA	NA	CSVGRPNYGYTF	TGCAGCGTTGGTAGGCCAAACTATGGCTACACCTTC
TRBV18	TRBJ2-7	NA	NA	CASSPVVGLISYEQYF	TGTGCCAGCTCACCCGTTGTCGGGCTAATATCCTACGAGCAGTACTTC
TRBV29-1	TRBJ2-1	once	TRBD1	CSAADRYNEQFF	TGCAGCGCCGCGGACAGGTACAATGAGCAGTTCTTC
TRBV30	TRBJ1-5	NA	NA	CAWSRTNINQPQHF	TGTGCCTGGAGTAGGACCAACATTAATCAGCCCCAGCATTTT
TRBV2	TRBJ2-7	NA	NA	CATTRTGLVWQYF	TGTGCCACCACCAGGACGGGGCTGGTCTGGCAGTACTTC
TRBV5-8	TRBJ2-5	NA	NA	CASSPRDTQETQYF	TGTGCCAGCAGCCCCCGGGACACCCAAGAGACCCAGTACTTC
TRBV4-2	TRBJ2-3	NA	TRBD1	CASSLGQGTDTQYF	TGTGCCAGCAGCCTGGGACAGGGGACAGATACGCAGTATTTT
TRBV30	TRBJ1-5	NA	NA	CAWSMRPGHQPQHF	TGTGCCTGGAGTATGCGTCCAGGGCATCAGCCCCAGCATTTT
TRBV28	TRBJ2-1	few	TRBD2	CASSLRSSGTVEQFF	TGTGCCAGCAGTTTACGGTCTAGCGGGACTGTTGAGCAGTTCTTC
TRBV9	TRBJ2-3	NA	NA	CASSVGPPRDTDTQYF	TGTGCCAGCAGCGTAGGGCCCCCGCGGGACACAGATACGCAGTATTTT
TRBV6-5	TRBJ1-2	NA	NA	CASSYWAAYGYTF	TGTGCCAGCAGTTACTGGGCAGCTTATGGCTACACCTTC
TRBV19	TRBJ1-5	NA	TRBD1	CASTTGANQPQHF	TGTGCCAGTACAACAGGGGCCAATCAGCCCCAGCATTTT
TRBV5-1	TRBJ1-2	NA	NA	CASSLTGPNYGYTF	TGCGCCAGCTCCCTCACAGGGCCCAACTATGGCTACACCTTC
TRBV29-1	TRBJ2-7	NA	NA	CSVANPVGSPYEQYF	TGCAGCGTTGCAAACCCTGTCGGGAGTCCCTACGAGCAGTACTTC
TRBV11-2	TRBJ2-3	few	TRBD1	CASSPGDSPSTDTQYF	TGTGCCAGCAGCCCTGGGGACAGTCCTAGCACAGATACGCAGTATTTT
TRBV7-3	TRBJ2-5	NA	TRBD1	CASSSDRGETQYF	TGTGCCAGCAGCTCAGACAGGGGGGAGACCCAGTACTTC
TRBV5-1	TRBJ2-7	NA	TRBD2	CASSLVLSGDSYEQYF	TGCGCCAGCAGCTTGGTCCTTAGCGGGGACTCCTACGAGCAGTACTTC
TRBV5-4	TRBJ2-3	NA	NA	CASRPGGASDTQYF	TGTGCCAGCAGGCCTGGAGGAGCCTCAGATACGCAGTATTTT
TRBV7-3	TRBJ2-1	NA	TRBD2	CASSTGLAALNEQFF	TGTGCCAGCAGCACGGGACTAGCGGCTCTCAATGAGCAGTTCTTC
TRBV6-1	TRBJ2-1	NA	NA	CASSLRTVYNEQFF	TGTGCCAGCAGTCTACGGACAGTCTACAATGAGCAGTTCTTC
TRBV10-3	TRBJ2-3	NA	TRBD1	CAISEDRGATDTQYF	TGTGCCATCAGTGAGGACAGGGGGGCGACAGATACGCAGTATTTT
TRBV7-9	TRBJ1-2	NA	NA	CASSVGTGNYGYTF	TGTGCCAGCAGCGTGGGCACAGGTAACTATGGCTACACCTTC
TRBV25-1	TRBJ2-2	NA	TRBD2	CASSEWGGYRSTGELFF	TGTGCCAGCAGTGAATGGGGGGGATACAGGAGCACCGGGGAGCTGTTTTTT
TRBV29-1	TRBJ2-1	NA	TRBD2	CSVEGRGLAGNEQFF	TGCAGCGTTGAAGGTAGGGGACTAGCAGGCAATGAGCAGTTCTTC
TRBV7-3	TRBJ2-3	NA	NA	CASSRLSGTDTQYF	TGTGCCAGCAGCCGTCTCAGTGGTACAGATACGCAGTATTTT
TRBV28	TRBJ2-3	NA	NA	CASTASVGTSTDTQYF	TGTGCCAGCACCGCCTCGGTGGGTACGAGCACAGATACGCAGTATTTT
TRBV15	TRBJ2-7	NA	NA	CATSRVLTDDEQYF	TGTGCCACCAGCAGAGTCCTGACTGACGACGAGCAGTACTTC
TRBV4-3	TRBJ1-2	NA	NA	CASSQDVRQEYGYTF	TGCGCCAGCAGCCAAGACGTCAGGCAGGAGTATGGCTACACCTTC
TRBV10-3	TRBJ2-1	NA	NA	CATQYWTGSSYNEQFF	TGTGCCACGCAATACTGGACGGGCAGCTCCTACAATGAGCAGTTCTTC
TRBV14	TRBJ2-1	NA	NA	CASSLRLDLKEQFF	TGTGCCAGCAGCCTCCGACTAGACTTAAAGGAGCAGTTCTTC
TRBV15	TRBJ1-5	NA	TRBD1	CATSRGSGLDRTREAQHF	TGTGCCACCAGCAGAGGGAGTGGACTGGACAGGACGAGGGAGGCCCAGCATTTT
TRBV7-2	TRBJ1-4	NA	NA	CASSGERGVNEKLFF	TGTGCCAGCAGCGGAGAAAGGGGCGTTAATGAAAAACTGTTTTTT
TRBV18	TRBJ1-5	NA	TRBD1	CASSLGQDNQPQHF	TGTGCCAGCTCACTGGGACAGGACAATCAGCCCCAGCATTTT